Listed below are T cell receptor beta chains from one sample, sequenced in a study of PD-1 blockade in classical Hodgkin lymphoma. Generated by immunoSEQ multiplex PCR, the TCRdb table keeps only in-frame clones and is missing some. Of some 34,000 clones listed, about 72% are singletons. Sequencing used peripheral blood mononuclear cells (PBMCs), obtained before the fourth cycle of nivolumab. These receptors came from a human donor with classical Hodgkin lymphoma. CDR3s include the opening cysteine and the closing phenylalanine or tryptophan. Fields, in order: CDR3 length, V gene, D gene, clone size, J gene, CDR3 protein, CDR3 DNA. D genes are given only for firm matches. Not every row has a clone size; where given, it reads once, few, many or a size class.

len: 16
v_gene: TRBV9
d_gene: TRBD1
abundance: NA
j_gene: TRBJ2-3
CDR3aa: CASSGRTGVGTDTQYF
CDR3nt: TGTGCCAGCAGCGGAAGGACAGGGGTGGGCACAGATACGCAGTATTTT

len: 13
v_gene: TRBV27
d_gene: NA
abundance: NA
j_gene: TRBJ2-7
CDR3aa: CASSLSRGAEQYF
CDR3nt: TGTGCCAGCAGTTTATCCAGGGGTGCCGAGCAGTACTTC

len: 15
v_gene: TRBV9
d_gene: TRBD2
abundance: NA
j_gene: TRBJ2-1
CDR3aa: CASSPSGAAYNEQFF
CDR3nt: TGTGCCAGCAGCCCCAGCGGGGCCGCCTACAATGAGCAGTTCTTC

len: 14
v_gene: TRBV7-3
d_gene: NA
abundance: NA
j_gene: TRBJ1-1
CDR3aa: CASSPTSQNTEAFF
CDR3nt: TGTGCCAGCAGCCCCACGAGTCAGAACACTGAAGCTTTCTTT

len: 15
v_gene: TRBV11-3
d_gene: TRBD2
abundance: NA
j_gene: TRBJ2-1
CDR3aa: CASSLDGTRHDEQFF
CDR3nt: TGTGCCAGCAGCTTAGATGGGACTAGGCACGATGAGCAGTTCTTC

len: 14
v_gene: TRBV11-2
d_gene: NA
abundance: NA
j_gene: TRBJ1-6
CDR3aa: CASSLEGAISPLHF
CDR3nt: TGTGCCAGCAGCTTAGAGGGGGCTATTTCACCCCTCCACTTT

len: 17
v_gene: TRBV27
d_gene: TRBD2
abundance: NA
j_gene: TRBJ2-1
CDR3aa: CASSFPGLAGGPREQFF
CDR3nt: TGTGCCAGCAGTTTCCCTGGGCTAGCGGGAGGGCCGAGGGAGCAGTTCTTC

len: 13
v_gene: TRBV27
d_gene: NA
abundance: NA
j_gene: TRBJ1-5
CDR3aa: CASSFVLDQPQHF
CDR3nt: TGTGCCAGCAGTTTTGTCCTGGATCAGCCCCAGCATTTT

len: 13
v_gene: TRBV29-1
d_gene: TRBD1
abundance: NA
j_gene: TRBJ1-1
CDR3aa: CSVSRQGGAEAFF
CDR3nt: TGCAGCGTGTCCCGACAGGGGGGGGCTGAAGCTTTCTTT

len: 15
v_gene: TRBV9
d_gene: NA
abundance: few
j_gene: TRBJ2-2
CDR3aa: CASSPLQLTTGELFF
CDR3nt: TGTGCCAGCAGCCCCCTCCAACTTACCACCGGGGAGCTGTTTTTT

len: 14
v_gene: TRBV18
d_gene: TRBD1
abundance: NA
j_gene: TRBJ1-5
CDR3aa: CASSLTGGDQPQHF
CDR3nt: TGTGCCAGCTCACTTACAGGGGGGGACCAGCCCCAGCATTTT

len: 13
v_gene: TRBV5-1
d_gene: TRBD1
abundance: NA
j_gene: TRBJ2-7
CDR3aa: CASSFGTAYEQYF
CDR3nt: TGCGCCAGCAGCTTCGGGACAGCCTACGAGCAGTACTTC

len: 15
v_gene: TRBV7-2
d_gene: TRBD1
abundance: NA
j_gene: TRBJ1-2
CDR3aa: CASATTGTGHNGYTF
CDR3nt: TGTGCCAGCGCGACAACCGGGACAGGGCATAATGGCTACACCTTC

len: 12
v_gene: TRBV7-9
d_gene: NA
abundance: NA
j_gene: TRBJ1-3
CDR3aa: CASSTGGNTIYF
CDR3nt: TGTGCCAGCAGCACAGGGGGAAACACCATATATTTT

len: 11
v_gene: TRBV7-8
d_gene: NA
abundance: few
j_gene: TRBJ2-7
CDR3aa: CASSSIYEQYF
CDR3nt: TGTGCCAGCAGCTCCATCTACGAGCAGTACTTC

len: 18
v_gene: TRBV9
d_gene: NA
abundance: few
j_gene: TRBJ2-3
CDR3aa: CASSVDVEGRRHTDTQYF
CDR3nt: TGTGCCAGCAGCGTAGACGTCGAGGGCCGGCGGCACACAGATACGCAGTATTTT

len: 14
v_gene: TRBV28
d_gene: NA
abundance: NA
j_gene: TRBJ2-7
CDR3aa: CASSFRQLSYEQYF
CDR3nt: TGTGCCAGCAGTTTTAGACAGCTCTCCTACGAGCAGTACTTC

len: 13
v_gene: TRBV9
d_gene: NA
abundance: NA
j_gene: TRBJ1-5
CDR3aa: CASSVGTNQPQHF
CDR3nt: TGTGCCAGCAGCGTAGGGACAAATCAGCCCCAGCATTTT

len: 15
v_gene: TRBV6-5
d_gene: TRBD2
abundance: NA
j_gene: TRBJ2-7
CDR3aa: CASSYGLAVTYEQYF
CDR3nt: TGTGCCAGCAGTTACGGACTAGCGGTGACCTACGAGCAGTACTTC

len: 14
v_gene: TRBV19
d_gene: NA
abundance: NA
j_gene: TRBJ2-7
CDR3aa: CASSMPGLSYEQYF
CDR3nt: TGTGCCAGTAGTATGCCCGGCCTGTCTTACGAGCAGTACTTC

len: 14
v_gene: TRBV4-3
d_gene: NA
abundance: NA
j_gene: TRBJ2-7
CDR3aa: CASSENSRGYEQYF
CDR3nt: TGCGCCAGCAGTGAAAATTCAAGGGGATACGAGCAGTACTTC

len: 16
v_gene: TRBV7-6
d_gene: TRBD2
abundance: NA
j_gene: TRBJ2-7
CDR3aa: CASSLEASGRAGEQYF
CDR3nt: TGTGCCAGCAGCTTAGAGGCTAGCGGGAGGGCGGGCGAGCAGTACTTC

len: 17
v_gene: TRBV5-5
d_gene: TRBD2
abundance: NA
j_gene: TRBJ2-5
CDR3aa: CASSLTPGLAYQETQYF
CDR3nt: TGTGCCAGCAGCTTGACTCCGGGACTAGCGTACCAAGAGACCCAGTACTTC

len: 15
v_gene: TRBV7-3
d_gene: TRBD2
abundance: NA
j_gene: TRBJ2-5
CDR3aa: CASSLTGTTEETQYF
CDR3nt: TGTGCCAGCAGCTTAACGGGGACTACCGAAGAGACCCAGTACTTC

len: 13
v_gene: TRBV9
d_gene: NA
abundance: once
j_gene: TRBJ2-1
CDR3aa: CASSVEDRTPQFF
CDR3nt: TGTGCCAGCAGCGTGGAAGACAGGACCCCTCAGTTCTTC

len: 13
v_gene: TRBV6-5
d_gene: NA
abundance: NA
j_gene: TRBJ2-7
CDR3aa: CASSLGASSEQYF
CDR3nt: TGTGCCAGCAGTCTTGGCGCAAGCAGCGAGCAGTACTTC

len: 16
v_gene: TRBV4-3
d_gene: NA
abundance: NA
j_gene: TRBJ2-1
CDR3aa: CASSQDRGLGENEQFF
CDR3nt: TGCGCCAGCAGCCAAGATCGGGGTCTGGGGGAAAATGAGCAGTTCTTC